This T cell receptor beta chain is drawn from a study of cytomegalovirus exposure and HLA in healthy donors. General observations from the study: The authors considered a cluster of highly shared sequence variants likely to be a sequencing artifact.

13 Jbeta primers and 60 Vbeta primers were used for the PCR. The assay was immunoSEQ multiplex PCR, and TCRdb's table has in-frame clones only and misses some. Of about 140,000 clones listed, more than 70% are singletons. As concerns this clone: The antigen is unknown.

Germline V gene data show CDR1 as SNHLY and CDR2 as FYNNEI. The germline V and J ends were trimmed by 10 bases and 2 bases, with 16 bases remaining between them. The CDR3 runs 14 residues. The rearrangement joins TRBV2 to TRBJ2-3; perhaps TRBD1 as D (6 bases). The TCR originated in a man aged 25 to 45 in good health and CMV-seronegative. The specimen was PBMCs. CDR3 residues: CATRQGPNTDTQYF. CDR3 bases: TGTGCCACCCGCCAGGGGCCAAACACAGATACGCAGTATTTT.